These 7 T cell receptor beta chains originate from one sample sequenced in a study of naive and memory T cell subsets (dated 2017 in TCRdb). Library construction relied on UMI-ligation and nested PCR. The reads were generated on an Illumina MiSeq. An equimolar mix of two oligonucleotides covering both TRBC1 and TRBC2 was used as the beta constant-region primer. The ligated cDNA went through four rounds of PCR with nested alpha and beta constant-region primers together with the SP2 primer. TCRdb reprocessed the public reads (quality trimming at Q25 with fastp, clone calling with MiXCR) and kept in-frame beta chains. A single entry per CDR3 protein holds the most common genes and DNA from its merged rows. The sample data list approximately 150,000 distinct CDR3 sequences, and more than 15% of these were observed just once. The ten largest clones capture approximately 0.58% of the sample. The antigens of these receptors remain unknown.

Summary of the overall study and its limitations: A few larger clonotypes were present in naive repertoires, particularly the CD8 repertoires, and these clonotypes were possibly memory cells re-expressing CD45RA.

The sequenced sample consisted of naive CD8+ T cells from blood. The sample's cell subset or site label, decoded: naive T cells, CD45RA high CD27+. The receptors come from a human donor in good health.

This chain connects TRBV6-5 to TRBJ2-1; D may be TRBD1 or TRBD2 (5 bases each). Trimming removed 1 base from V and 6 bases from J, with 10 bases in between. This CDR3 has 14 amino acids. Per germline, CDR1 MNHEY and CDR2 SVGAGI. The CDR3 spells CASSYFRGPNEQFF. CDR3 sequence (DNA): TGTGCCAGCAGTTACTTCCGGGGCCCCAATGAGCAGTTCTTC.

This chain links TRBV11-3 with TRBJ2-1, with 7 bases aligning to TRBD2. In germline, CDR1 is SGHNT, CDR2 YENEEA. V was clipped by 3 bases and J by 0 bases; unmatched bases: 5. There are 16 residues in the CDR3. The CDR3 protein is CASSLRGSSSYNEQFF. Written as DNA, the CDR3 is TGTGCCAGCAGCTTGCGGGGGTCCAGCTCCTACAATGAGCAGTTCTTC. Filled out from reference TRBV11-3 and TRBJ2-1, the complete variable domain reads EAGVVQSPRYKIIEKKQPVAFWCNPISGHNTLYWYLQNLGQGPELLIRYENEEAVDDSQLPKDRFSAERLKGVDSTLKIQPAELGDSAVYLCASSLRGSSSYNEQFFGPGTRLTVL.

The chain uses TRBV6-5 and TRBJ2-7; D gene unclear. V lost 0 bases and J lost 2, with 23 bases in between. This CDR3 is 19 amino acids long. Germline CDR1 reads MNHEY; CDR2 reads SVGAGI. The CDR3 DNA sequence: TGTGCCAGCAGTTACTCGCCCCCTCCCATCGGCGCGACCCCCTACGAGCAGTACTTC. Translated, it gives CASSYSPPPIGATPYEQYF.

The chain combines TRBV28 with TRBJ2-2; D uncertain. Trimming cost V 7 bases and J 5 bases, with 17 bases left between them. The CDR3 totals 15 residues. Germline loops: CDR1 MDHEN, CDR2 SYDVKM. The CDR3 DNA sequence: TGTGCCAGCATGCTCGTCACGTGGGGTACCGGGGAGCTGTTTTTT. Protein: CASMLVTWGTGELFF.

This clonotype was detected ten times or more. This chain links TRBV28 with TRBJ2-2; D remains unclear. The CDR3 is made up of 15 amino acids. CDR1 is MDHEN, CDR2 SYDVKM, per germline. V was pared by 6 bases and J by 5 bases, with 16 bases between. The CDR3 DNA is TGTGCCAGCAGCCCCCCGCTAATTGGGACCGGGGAGCTGTTTTTT. This codes for CASSPPLIGTGELFF. Using reference TRBV28 and TRBJ2-2 for the parts outside the CDR3, the full variable domain is DVKVTQSSRYLVKRTGEKVFLECVQDMDHENMFWYRQDPGLGLRLIYFSYDVKMKEKGDIPEGYSVSREKKERFSLILESASTNQTSMYLCASSPPLIGTGELFFGEGSRLTVL.

This clonotype was observed a few times. V usage is TRBV20-1 and J usage is TRBJ1-3; D uncertain. The CDR3 runs to 12 residues. CDR1 DFQATT and CDR2 SNEGSKA come from the germline V gene (reference sequence). Trimming removed 3 bases from V and 4 bases from J, with 7 bases in between. CDR3 residues: CSARAGGNTIYF. In nucleotides, the CDR3 is TGCAGTGCTAGGGCGGGGGGAAACACCATATATTTT.

The V and J genes are TRBV7-3 and TRBJ2-7; tentatively, D is TRBD2 (5 bases). The germline V and J ends were trimmed by 5 bases and 3 bases, with 11 bases remaining between them. The germline V gene has CDR1 SGHTA and CDR2 FQGTGA. The CDR3 spans 13 residues. Written as DNA, the CDR3 is TGTGCCAGCAGCCCCTATGAGGGCTACGAGCAGTACTTC. Its protein product is CASSPYEGYEQYF.